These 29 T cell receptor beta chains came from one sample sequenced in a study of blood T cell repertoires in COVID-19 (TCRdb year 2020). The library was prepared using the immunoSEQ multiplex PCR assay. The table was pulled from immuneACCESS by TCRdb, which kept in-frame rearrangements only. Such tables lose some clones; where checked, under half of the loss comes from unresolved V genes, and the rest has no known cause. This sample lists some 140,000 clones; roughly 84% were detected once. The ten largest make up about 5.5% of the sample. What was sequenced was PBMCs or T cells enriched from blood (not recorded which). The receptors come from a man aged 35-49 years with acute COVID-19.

CDR3 DNA sequence: TGTGCCAGCAATACTCCGCGGACAGGGGTCGGCGAGCAGTACTTC. Translation: CASNTPRTGVGEQYF. The chain has TRBV6-5 and TRBJ2-7, with 9 bases identical to TRBD1. With V trimmed by 7 bases and J by 6 bases, 13 bases remained unmatched. The CDR3 length is 15 residues. Per the germline V gene, CDR1 is MNHEY and CDR2 is SVGAGI.

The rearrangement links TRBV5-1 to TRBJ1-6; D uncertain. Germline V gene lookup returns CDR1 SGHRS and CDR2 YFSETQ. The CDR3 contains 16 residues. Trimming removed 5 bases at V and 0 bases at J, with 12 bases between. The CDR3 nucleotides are TGCGCCAGCAGTCCCACCCCGGGCTCCTATAATTCACCCCTCCACTTT. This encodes CASSPTPGSYNSPLHF.

The chain's CDR3 is CASSWTDYQPQHF. In nucleotides, the CDR3 is TGTGCCAGTAGCTGGACAGACTATCAGCCCCAGCATTTT. The gene calls are TRBV19 and TRBJ1-5, with D tentatively TRBD1 (6 bases). V lost 6 bases and J lost 5, with 11 bases in between. The CDR3 length is 13 residues. CDR1 and CDR2 from the germline V gene are LNHDA and SQIVND (reference sequence).

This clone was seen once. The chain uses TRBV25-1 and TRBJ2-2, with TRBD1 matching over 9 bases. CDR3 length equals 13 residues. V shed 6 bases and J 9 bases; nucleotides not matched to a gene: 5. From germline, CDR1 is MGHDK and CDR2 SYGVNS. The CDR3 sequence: CASRGTGSRELFF. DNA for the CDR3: TGTGCCAGCAGGGGGACAGGGTCCAGGGAGCTGTTTTTT.

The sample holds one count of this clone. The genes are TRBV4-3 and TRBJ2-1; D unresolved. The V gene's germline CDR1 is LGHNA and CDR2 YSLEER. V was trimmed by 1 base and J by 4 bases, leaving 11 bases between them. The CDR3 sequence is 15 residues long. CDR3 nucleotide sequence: TGCGCCAGCAGCCAAGGACCCCCGGAGTACAATGAGCAGTTCTTC. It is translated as CASSQGPPEYNEQFF.

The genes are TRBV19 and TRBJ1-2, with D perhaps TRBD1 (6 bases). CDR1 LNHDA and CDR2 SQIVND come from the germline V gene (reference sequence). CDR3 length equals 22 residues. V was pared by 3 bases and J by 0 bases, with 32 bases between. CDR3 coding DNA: TGTGCCAGTAGTATCCCCCCTCCCGGCGGACCGGGACACCGATCTACTAACTATGGCTACACCTTC. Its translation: CASSIPPPGGPGHRSTNYGYTF.

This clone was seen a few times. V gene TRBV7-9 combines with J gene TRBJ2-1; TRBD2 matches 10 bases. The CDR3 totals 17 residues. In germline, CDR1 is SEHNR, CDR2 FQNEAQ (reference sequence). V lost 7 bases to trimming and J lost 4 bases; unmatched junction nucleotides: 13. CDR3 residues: CASTPQASGRLYNEQFF. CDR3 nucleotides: TGTGCCAGCACCCCCCAGGCTAGCGGGAGACTATACAATGAGCAGTTCTTC. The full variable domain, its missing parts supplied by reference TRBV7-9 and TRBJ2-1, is DTGVSQNPRHKITKRGQNVTFRCDPISEHNRLYWYRQTLGQGPEFLTYFQNEAQLEKSRLLSDRFSAERPKGSFSTLEIQRTEQGDSAMYLCASTPQASGRLYNEQFFGPGTRLTVL.

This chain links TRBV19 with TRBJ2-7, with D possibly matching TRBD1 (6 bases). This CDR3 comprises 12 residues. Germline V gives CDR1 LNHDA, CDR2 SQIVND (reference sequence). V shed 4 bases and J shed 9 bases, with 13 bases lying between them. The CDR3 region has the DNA TGTGCCAGTAGTAGCCAGGGGCCAGCGCAGTACTTC. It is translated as CASSSQGPAQYF. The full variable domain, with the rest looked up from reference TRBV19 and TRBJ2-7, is DGGITQSPKYLFRKEGQNVTLSCEQNLNHDAMYWYRQDPGQGLRLIYYSQIVNDFQKGDIAEGYSVSREKKESFPLTVTSAQKNPTAFYLCASSSQGPAQYFGPGTRLTVT.

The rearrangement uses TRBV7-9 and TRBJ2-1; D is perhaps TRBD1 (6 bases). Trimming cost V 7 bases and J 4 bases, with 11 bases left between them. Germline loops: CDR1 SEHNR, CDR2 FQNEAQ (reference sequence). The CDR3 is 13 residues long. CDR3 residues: CASTEGVYNEQFF. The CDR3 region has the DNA TGTGCCAGCACAGAGGGGGTGTACAATGAGCAGTTCTTC.

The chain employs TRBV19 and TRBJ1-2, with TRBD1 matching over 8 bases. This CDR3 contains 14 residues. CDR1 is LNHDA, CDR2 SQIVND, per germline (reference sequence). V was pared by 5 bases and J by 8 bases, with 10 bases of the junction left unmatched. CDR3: CASSLGQDLGGYTF. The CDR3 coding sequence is TGTGCCAGTAGTTTGGGACAGGACCTCGGCGGCTACACCTTC.

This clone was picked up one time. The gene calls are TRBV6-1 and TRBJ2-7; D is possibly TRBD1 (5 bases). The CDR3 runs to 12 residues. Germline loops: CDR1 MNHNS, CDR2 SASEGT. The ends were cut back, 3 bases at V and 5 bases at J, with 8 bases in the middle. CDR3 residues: CASSDPGNEQYF. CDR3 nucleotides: TGTGCCAGCAGTGACCCAGGGAACGAGCAGTACTTC.

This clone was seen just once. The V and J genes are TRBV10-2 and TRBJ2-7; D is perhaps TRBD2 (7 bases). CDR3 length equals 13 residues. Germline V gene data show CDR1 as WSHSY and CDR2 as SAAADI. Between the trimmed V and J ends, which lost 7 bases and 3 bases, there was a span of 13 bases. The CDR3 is CASKGGGLYEQYF. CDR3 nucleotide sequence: TGCGCCAGCAAGGGGGGGGGCCTCTACGAGCAGTACTTC.

CDR3 DNA sequence: TGTGCCTGGAGGAGACACTCCTACGAGCAGTACTTC. This encodes CAWRRHSYEQYF. The rearrangement uses TRBV30 and TRBJ2-7; no clear D. CDR1 and CDR2 from the germline V gene are GTSNPN and SVGIG (reference sequence). Trimming shortened V by 3 bases and J by 0 bases, and 6 bases separated the two germline ends. There are 12 residues in the CDR3.

The CDR3 loop reads CATGLSRTSIYEQFF. CDR3 in DNA: TGTGCCACCGGACTGTCCAGGACTAGTATTTATGAGCAGTTCTTC. The rearrangement uses TRBV6-5 and TRBJ2-1; 7 bases agree with TRBD2. This CDR3 comprises 15 residues. With 10 bases clipped from V and 8 bases from J, the junction kept 17 bases outside the gene matches. Germline V lookup: CDR1 MNHEY, CDR2 SVGAGI.

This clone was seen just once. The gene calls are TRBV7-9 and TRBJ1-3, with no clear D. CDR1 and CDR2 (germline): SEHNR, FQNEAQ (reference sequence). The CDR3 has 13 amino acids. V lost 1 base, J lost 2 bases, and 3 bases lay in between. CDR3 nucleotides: TGTGCCAGCAGCTTAGGGCCTGGAAACACCATATATTTT. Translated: CASSLGPGNTIYF.

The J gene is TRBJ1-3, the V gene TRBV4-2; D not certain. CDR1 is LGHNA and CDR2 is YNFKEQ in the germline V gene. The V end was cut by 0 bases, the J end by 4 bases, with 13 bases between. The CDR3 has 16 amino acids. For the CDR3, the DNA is TGTGCCAGCAGCCAAGATGACTCCGAGTTAGGAAACACCATATATTTT. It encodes CASSQDDSELGNTIYF.

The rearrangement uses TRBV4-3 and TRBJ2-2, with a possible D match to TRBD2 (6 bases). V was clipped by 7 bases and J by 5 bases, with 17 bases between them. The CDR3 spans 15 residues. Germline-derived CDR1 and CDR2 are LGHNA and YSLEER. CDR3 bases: TGCGCCAGCAACCCACGACTAGATAGGACCGGGGAGCTGTTTTTT. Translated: CASNPRLDRTGELFF.

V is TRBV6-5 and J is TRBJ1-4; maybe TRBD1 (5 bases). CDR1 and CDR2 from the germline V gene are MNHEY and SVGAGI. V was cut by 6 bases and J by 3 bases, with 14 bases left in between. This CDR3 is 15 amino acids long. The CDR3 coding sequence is TGTGCCAGCAGCCTTGGGGGGGAAGCTAATGAAAAACTGTTTTTT. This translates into CASSLGGEANEKLFF.

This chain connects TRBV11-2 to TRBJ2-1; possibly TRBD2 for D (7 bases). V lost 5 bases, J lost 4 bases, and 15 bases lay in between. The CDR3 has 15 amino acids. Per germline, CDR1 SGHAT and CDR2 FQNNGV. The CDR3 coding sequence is TGTGCCAGCAGCCGAAAGAGCGGGACATACAATGAGCAGTTCTTC. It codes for CASSRKSGTYNEQFF.

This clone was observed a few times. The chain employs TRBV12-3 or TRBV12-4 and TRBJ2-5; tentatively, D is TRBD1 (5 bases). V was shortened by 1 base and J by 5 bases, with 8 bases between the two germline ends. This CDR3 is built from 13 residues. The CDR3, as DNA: TGTGCCAGCAGTTTAGTAGGGGCTGAGACCCAGTACTTC. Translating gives CASSLVGAETQYF.

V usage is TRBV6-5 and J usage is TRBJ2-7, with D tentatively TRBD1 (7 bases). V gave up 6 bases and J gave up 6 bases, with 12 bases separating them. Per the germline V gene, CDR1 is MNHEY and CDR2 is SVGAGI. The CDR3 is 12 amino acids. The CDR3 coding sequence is TGTGCCAGCAGGCAGGGGGGCCGCGAGCAGTACTTC. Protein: CASRQGGREQYF.

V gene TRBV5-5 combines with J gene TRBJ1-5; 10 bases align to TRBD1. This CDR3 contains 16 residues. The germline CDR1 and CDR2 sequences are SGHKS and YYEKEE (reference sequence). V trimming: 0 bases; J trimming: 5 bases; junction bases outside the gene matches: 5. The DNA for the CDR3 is TGTGCCAGCAGCTTGGGCCTCGACAGGGGGCATCAGCCCCAGCATTTT. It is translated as CASSLGLDRGHQPQHF.

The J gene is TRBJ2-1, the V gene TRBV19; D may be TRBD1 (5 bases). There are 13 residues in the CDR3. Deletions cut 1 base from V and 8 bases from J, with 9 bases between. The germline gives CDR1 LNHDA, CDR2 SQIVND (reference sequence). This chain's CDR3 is CASSIGLGDEQFF. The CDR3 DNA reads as TGTGCCAGTAGTATAGGTTTAGGGGATGAGCAGTTCTTC.

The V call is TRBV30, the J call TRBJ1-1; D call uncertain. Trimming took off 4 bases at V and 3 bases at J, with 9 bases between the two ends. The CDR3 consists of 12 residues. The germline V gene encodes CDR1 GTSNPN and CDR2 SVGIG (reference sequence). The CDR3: CAWTMADTEAFF. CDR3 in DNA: TGTGCCTGGACAATGGCAGACACTGAAGCTTTCTTT.

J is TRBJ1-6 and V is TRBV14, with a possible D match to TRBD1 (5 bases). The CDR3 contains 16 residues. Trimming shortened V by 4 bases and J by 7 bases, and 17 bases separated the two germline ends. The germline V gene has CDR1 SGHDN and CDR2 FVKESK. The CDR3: CASSLLGEGKNSPLHF. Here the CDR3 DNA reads TGTGCCAGCAGCCTCTTGGGGGAGGGGAAGAATTCACCCCTCCACTTT.

Here the CDR3 DNA reads TGTGCCAGCAGCCGAGCGGGGGGAAGAAACAATGAGCAGTTCTTC. Translating gives CASSRAGGRNNEQFF. The V call is TRBV5-6, the J call TRBJ2-1; 9 bases are a match to TRBD2. V was clipped by 4 bases and J by 5 bases; unmatched bases: 7. The CDR3 loop spans 15 amino acids. In germline, CDR1 is SGHDT, CDR2 YYEEEE.

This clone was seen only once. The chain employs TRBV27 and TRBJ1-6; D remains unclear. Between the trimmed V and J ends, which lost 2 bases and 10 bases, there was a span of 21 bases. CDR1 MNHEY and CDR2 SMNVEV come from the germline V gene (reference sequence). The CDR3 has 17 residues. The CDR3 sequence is CASSLESRGMRDSPLHF. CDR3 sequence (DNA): TGTGCCAGCAGTTTAGAAAGTCGAGGGATGCGCGACTCACCCCTCCACTTT.

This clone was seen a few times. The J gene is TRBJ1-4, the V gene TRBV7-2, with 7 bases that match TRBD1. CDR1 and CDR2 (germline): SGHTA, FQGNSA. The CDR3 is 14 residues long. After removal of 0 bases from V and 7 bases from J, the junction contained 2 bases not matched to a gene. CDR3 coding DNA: TGTGCCAGCAGCTTAGCAGGGGGCGTTGAAAAACTGTTTTTT. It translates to CASSLAGGVEKLFF.

CDR3 amino acids: CASSLIADQPQHF. The CDR3 region has the DNA TGTGCCAGCAGTTTAATAGCAGATCAGCCCCAGCATTTT. V usage is TRBV27 and J usage is TRBJ1-5; no firm D call. V shed 2 bases and J shed 5 bases, with 7 bases lying between them. The CDR3 spans 13 residues. The germline gives CDR1 MNHEY, CDR2 SMNVEV (reference sequence).